The 8 T cell receptor beta chains below all came from one sample that was sequenced in a study of cytomegalovirus exposure and HLA in healthy donors. The study ran its PCR with 60 Vbeta and 13 Jbeta primers. Libraries were prepared by immunoSEQ multiplex PCR; TCRdb keeps only in-frame clonotypes and omits some of them. This table has fewer than 250,000 clones, roughly 87% appearing once. Material: PBMCs. These receptors all stem from a man between 35 and 55 years old in good health and CMV-seropositive.

This chain uses TRBV9 with TRBJ2-1; D remains ambiguous. Germline loops: CDR1 SGDLS, CDR2 YYNGEE. The CDR3 sequence is 14 residues long. V was trimmed by 2 bases and J by 3 bases, leaving 9 bases between them. The chain's CDR3 is CASSVSQIYNEQFF. The CDR3 DNA sequence: TGTGCCAGCAGCGTTTCACAAATCTACAATGAGCAGTTCTTC.

In its sample, this clone was seen a few times. The J gene is TRBJ2-1, the V gene TRBV6-4, with 7 positions matching TRBD2. Germline V gene data show CDR1 as MRHNA and CDR2 as SNTAGT. The length of the CDR3 is 16 residues. Trimming took 5 bases from V and 4 from J; bases not matched to a gene: 11. CDR3 protein: CASSFHGASGYNEQFF. In nucleotides, the CDR3 is TGTGCCAGCAGTTTCCATGGGGCTAGCGGATACAATGAGCAGTTCTTC.

The chain employs TRBV25-1 and TRBJ1-6; D not resolved. CDR1 MGHDK and CDR2 SYGVNS come from the germline V gene. The CDR3 has 13 residues. V lost 6 bases to trimming and J lost 6 bases, with 9 bases between them. The DNA for the CDR3 is TGTGCCAGCAGCTCAAAGAGTAATTCACCCCTCCACTTT. Translation: CASSSKSNSPLHF.

The chain joins TRBV5-4 to TRBJ1-1, with a weak D call TRBD1 (6 bases). The CDR3 length is 16 residues. Germline V lookup: CDR1 SGHNT, CDR2 YYREEE (reference sequence). Between the trimmed V and J ends, which lost 4 bases and 0 bases, there was a span of 16 bases. CDR3 loop: CASSPPVQGLNTEAFF. DNA of the CDR3: TGTGCCAGCAGCCCCCCCGTACAGGGTTTGAACACTGAAGCTTTCTTT.

The chain carries TRBV6-5 and TRBJ1-3; no definite D call. The CDR3 loop spans 15 amino acids. Per germline, CDR1 MNHEY and CDR2 SVGAGI. V was pared by 0 bases and J by 3 bases, with 9 bases between. CDR3 sequence: CASSYSLGSGNTIYF. The DNA for the CDR3 is TGTGCCAGCAGTTACTCGCTAGGGAGTGGAAACACCATATATTTT.

This chain connects TRBV4-2 to TRBJ1-1, with D perhaps matching TRBD1 (6 bases). The germline V gene has CDR1 LGHNA and CDR2 YNFKEQ. Trimming stripped 6 bases from V and 1 base from J, with 6 bases between. The CDR3 extends over 12 amino acids. CDR3 amino acids: CASRTGNTEAFF. The CDR3 nucleotides read TGTGCCAGCAGGACAGGGAACACTGAAGCTTTCTTT.

The chain recombines TRBV6-1 with TRBJ2-2, with D unresolved. Trimming pared 1 base from V and 4 bases from J, leaving 7 bases between. This CDR3 is built from 14 residues. Germline V gene lookup returns CDR1 MNHNS and CDR2 SASEGT. This CDR3 is CASSEGTVTGELFF. CDR3 DNA sequence: TGTGCCAGCAGTGAAGGAACGGTCACCGGGGAGCTGTTTTTT.

The V gene is TRBV6-1, the J gene TRBJ1-1, with TRBD1 as a possible D gene (5 bases). The CDR3 is 14 residues long. Trimming cost V 6 bases and J 0 bases, with 11 bases left between them. Germline CDR1 is MNHNS and CDR2 is SASEGT. The CDR3 coding sequence is TGTGCCAGCAGCGCCCGACAGATGAACACTGAAGCTTTCTTT. This gives the protein CASSARQMNTEAFF.